This TCR beta chain comes out of a study of OX40 agonist ivuxolimab in advanced cancers. Study information: Dose-escalation cases comprised hepatocellular carcinoma, melanoma, renal cell or head and neck cancer.

The ends were cut back, 6 bases at V and 6 bases at J, with 11 bases in the middle. CDR3 size: 13 residues. Looked up from germline, CDR1 is MNHEY and CDR2 is SMNVEV (reference sequence). Exclusion applied to patients with autoimmune disease history or systemic immunosuppression. Drawing of blood for sampling happened at baseline, at cycle 4 day 1, and at cycle 7 day 1. Clones were sequenced by immunoSEQ multiplex PCR, and TCRdb holds only the in-frame ones, with some missing. The table lists about 50,000 clones, around 80% of them singletons, with about 7.7% in the top ten. The chain uses TRBV27 and TRBJ1-4; possible D gene TRBD1, 5 bases. The sequencing here drew on CD4+ or CD8+ T cells sorted from blood, taken in a trial of the OX40 agonist ivuxolimab. The clonotype comes from an adult with an advanced solid tumor such as melanoma, head and neck, liver or kidney cancer. CDR3 nucleotide sequence: TGTGCCAGCAGAAATCAGGGACATGAAAAACTGTTTTTT. This gives the protein CASRNQGHEKLFF.